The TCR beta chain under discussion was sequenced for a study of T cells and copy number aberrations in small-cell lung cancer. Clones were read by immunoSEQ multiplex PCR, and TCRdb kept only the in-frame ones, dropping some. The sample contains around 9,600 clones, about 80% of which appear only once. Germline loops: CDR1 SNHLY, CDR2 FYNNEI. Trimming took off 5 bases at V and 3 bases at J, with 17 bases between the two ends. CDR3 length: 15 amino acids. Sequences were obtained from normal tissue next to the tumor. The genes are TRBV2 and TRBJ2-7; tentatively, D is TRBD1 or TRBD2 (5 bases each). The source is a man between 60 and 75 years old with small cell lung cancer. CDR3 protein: CASSSSGPRRYEQYF. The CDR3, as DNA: TGTGCCAGCAGTTCCTCGGGGCCAAGACGCTACGAGCAGTACTTC.